This T cell receptor beta chain was retrieved from a study of response to subunit inactivated influenza vaccine. Study conclusions and caveats: Authors suggested that a seasonal influenza vaccination recruits few new T cells each time.

This clonotype was detected a few times. The antigen remains unidentified. MiXCR was run by TCRdb on the RT-PCR reads, yielding one entry per CDR3 protein. The sample lists hundreds of thousands of distinct CDR3 sequences, 15% to 20% occurring once. The source is a man between 50 and 59 years old who received an inactivated influenza vaccine. Specimen: PBMCs from blood, collected roughly 5 days after vaccination.

This CDR3 is CASSLGLAGGTNEQFF. CDR3 DNA sequence: TGTGCCAGCAGCCTAGGACTAGCGGGAGGTACCAATGAGCAGTTCTTC. V is TRBV11-3 and J is TRBJ2-1, with 14 bases aligning to TRBD2. CDR1 SGHNT and CDR2 YENEEA come from the germline V gene. This CDR3 spans 16 amino acids. V was clipped by 5 bases and J by 6 bases; unmatched bases: 6.